Given below is one T cell receptor beta chain in context. Its cognate antigen is unknown. The data are from a study of shared clonotypes between healthy human individuals. Study background: In total, the donors were a couple of women and a few men aged 18 to 49. Study results and limitations: Compared with clonotypes that all four donors shared, non-shared clonotypes had lower generation probabilities.

Germline CDR1 reads SGHRS; CDR2 reads YFSETQ. This CDR3 is built from 17 residues. V trimming: 1 base; J trimming: 7 bases; junction bases outside the gene matches: 11. Genomic DNA belonging to each subset was distributed in equal measure over several immunoSEQ plates. Here immunoSEQ multiplex PCR was the method, and the copy in TCRdb shows in-frame clones only, minus some. The data contain 800,000 to 1,200,000 clones, approximately 80% of them seen just once; the ten biggest clones take up about 0.52%. The genes are TRBV5-1 and TRBJ1-2, with TRBD1 matching over 12 bases. The sequence was collected from a man younger than 35 in good health. Some clones in this sample may be carry-over from other donors' samples. The sample consisted of memory CD4+ T cells from PBMCs. Subset denoted: CD45RA-negative fraction. CDR3 bases: TGCGCCAGCAGCTTGTTCGGGACAGGGGGCGGTGAGAGTGGCTACACCTTC. The encoded protein is CASSLFGTGGGESGYTF.